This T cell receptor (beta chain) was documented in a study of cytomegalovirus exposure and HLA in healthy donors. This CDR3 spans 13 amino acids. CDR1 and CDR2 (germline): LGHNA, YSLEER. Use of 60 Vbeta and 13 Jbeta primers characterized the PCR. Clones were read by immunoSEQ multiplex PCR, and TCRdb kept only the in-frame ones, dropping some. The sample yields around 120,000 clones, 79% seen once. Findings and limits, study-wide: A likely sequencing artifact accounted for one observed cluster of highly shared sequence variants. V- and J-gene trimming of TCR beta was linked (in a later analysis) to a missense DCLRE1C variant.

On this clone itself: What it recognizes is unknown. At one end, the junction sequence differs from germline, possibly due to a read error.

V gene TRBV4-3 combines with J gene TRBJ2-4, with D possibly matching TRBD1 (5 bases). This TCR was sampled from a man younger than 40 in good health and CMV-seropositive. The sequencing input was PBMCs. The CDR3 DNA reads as TGCGCCAGCAGCCAAGATCAGGGAAACAGTCAGTACTTC. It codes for CASSQDQGNSQYF.